Presented here are 8 T cell receptor beta chains from one specimen sequenced in a study of regulatory T cells in long-lasting Graves disease. HTBI primers from iRepertoire and Arm-PCR of CDR3 regions yielded the TCR beta libraries. One entry per CDR3 protein results from TCRdb running MiXCR on the multiplex PCR reads. The sample holds roughly 400,000 distinct CDR3 sequences, 14% to 15% seen once. Time point in this sample: newly diagnosed GD, antithyroid drugs for less than 3 months. Construction of the TCR library relied on RNA isolated from PBMCs. The same sample was also used in a study of T cells in Graves' hyperthyroidism and ophthalmopathy.

The sample consisted of peripheral blood mononuclear cells (PBMCs), taken at new diagnosis, from a patient treated with antithyroid drugs. These receptors originate from a woman between 40 and 55 years old with Graves disease.

This clonotype has at least ten counts. This chain links TRBV19 with TRBJ2-2; D may match TRBD1 or TRBD2 (5 bases each). Between the trimmed V and J ends, which lost 8 bases and 1 base, there was a span of 14 bases. The CDR3 covers 15 residues. Germline CDR1 and CDR2: LNHDA and SQIVND (reference sequence). The CDR3 sequence is CASGGLGLNTGELFF. The CDR3 region has the DNA TGTGCCAGTGGGGGTTTGGGCCTGAACACCGGGGAGCTGTTTTTT.

This clonotype was found a few times. The gene calls are TRBV7-3 and TRBJ2-1, with D perhaps TRBD1 (5 bases). Germline loops: CDR1 SGHTA, CDR2 FQGTGA. The CDR3 is 16 residues long. V gave up 5 bases and J gave up 6 bases, with 20 bases separating them. The CDR3 here is CASSPYRQFTINEQFF. The CDR3 region has the DNA TGTGCCAGCAGCCCGTACCGACAGTTCACCATCAATGAGCAGTTCTTC. The full variable domain, completed using reference TRBV7-3 and TRBJ2-1, is GAGVSQTPSNKVTEKGKYVELRCDPISGHTALYWYRQSLGQGPEFLIYFQGTGAADDSGLPNDRFFAVRPEGSVSTLKIQRTERGDSAVYLCASSPYRQFTINEQFFGPGTRLTVL.

The J gene is TRBJ1-6, the V gene TRBV10-2; D is unresolved. The CDR3 has 15 residues. The germline gives CDR1 WSHSY, CDR2 SAAADI. V was cut by 2 bases and J by 9 bases, with 14 bases left in between. CDR3 nucleotides: TGCGCCAGCAGTGAGCTAAAGACTCTCACTTCACCCCTCCACTTT. This translates into CASSELKTLTSPLHF.

This clonotype was found many times. This chain joins TRBV12-3 or TRBV12-4 and TRBJ2-1; TRBD2 is a possible D gene (6 bases). This CDR3 has 13 amino acids. Trimming pared 3 bases from V and 9 bases from J, leaving 12 bases between. Written as DNA, the CDR3 is TGTGCCAGCAGTTTTGGCGGGAAGTCTGAGCAGTTCTTC. This translates into CASSFGGKSEQFF.

The J gene is TRBJ2-7, the V gene TRBV18, with 9 bases aligning to TRBD1. V gave up 3 bases and J gave up 6 bases; unmatched junction bases: 12. The CDR3 is made up of 16 amino acids. The V gene's germline CDR1 is KGHSH and CDR2 LQKENI. CDR3 in DNA: TGTGCCAGCTCACCCCATCCGGGACAGGGCGGTTCCGAGCAGTACTTC. It specifies CASSPHPGQGGSEQYF.

This clonotype was counted at least ten times. The chain has TRBV12-3 or TRBV12-4 and TRBJ1-1, with TRBD1 as a possible D gene (6 bases). V was cut by 1 base and J by 5 bases, with 14 bases left in between. There are 15 residues in the CDR3. The CDR3 region is CASSLVGGAGTEAFF. As DNA, the CDR3 is TGTGCCAGCAGTTTAGTGGGGGGGGCTGGGACTGAAGCTTTCTTT.

This clonotype was picked up many times. This chain links TRBV6-2 or TRBV6-3 with TRBJ1-1; D is perhaps TRBD1 (6 bases). The CDR3 is made up of 15 amino acids. Germline loops: CDR1 MNHEY, CDR2 SVGEGT. V lost 5 bases to trimming and J lost 3 bases, with 16 bases between them. CDR3 loop: CASSRQTGGDTEAFF. The CDR3 nucleotides are TGTGCCAGCAGTCGACAGACAGGAGGAGACACTGAAGCTTTCTTT.

In its sample, this clonotype was seen many times. V is TRBV5-1 and J is TRBJ2-7; a weak D match, TRBD1 (7 bases). CDR1 and CDR2 (germline): SGHRS, YFSETQ. The CDR3 has 14 amino acids. The V gene lost 4 bases and the J gene lost 0 bases, with 11 bases spanning the gap. CDR3 nucleotides: TGCGCCAGCAGCGCTCAGGGGGGCTCCTACGAGCAGTACTTC. This gives the protein CASSAQGGSYEQYF. The whole variable domain, remainder taken from reference TRBV5-1 and TRBJ2-7, is KAGVTQTPRYLIKTRGQQVTLSCSPISGHRSVSWYQQTPGQGLQFLFEYFSETQRNKGNFPGRFSGRQFSNSRSEMNVSTLELGDSALYLCASSAQGGSYEQYFGPGTRLTVT.